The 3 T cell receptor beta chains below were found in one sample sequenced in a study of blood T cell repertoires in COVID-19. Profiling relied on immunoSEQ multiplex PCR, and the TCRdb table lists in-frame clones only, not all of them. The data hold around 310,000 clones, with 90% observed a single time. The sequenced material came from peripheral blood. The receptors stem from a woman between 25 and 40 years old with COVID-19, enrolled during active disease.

In nucleotides, the CDR3 is TGTGCCAGCATAACAGGGGGTTATAATCAGCCCCAGCATTTT. It translates to CASITGGYNQPQHF. The gene calls are TRBV28 and TRBJ1-5; 8 bases match TRBD1. Germline CDR1 reads MDHEN; CDR2 reads SYDVKM. This CDR3 has 14 amino acids. V lost 7 bases to trimming and J lost 4 bases; unmatched junction nucleotides: 6. The full variable domain, in which reference TRBV28 and TRBJ1-5 provide the parts outside the CDR3, is DVKVTQSSRYLVKRTGEKVFLECVQDMDHENMFWYRQDPGLGLRLIYFSYDVKMKEKGDIPEGYSVSREKKERFSLILESASTNQTSMYLCASITGGYNQPQHFGDGTRLSIL.

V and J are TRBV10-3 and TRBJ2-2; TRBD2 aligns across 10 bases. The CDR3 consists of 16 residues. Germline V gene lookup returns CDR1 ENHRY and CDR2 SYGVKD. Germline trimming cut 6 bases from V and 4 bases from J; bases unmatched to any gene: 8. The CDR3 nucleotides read TGTGCCATCAGAGGTCAGAGCGGGAGGGCCACCGGGGAGCTGTTTTTT. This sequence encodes CAIRGQSGRATGELFF.

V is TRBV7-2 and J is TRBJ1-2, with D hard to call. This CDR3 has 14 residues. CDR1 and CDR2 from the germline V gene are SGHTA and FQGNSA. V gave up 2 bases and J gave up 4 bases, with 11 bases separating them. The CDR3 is CASSLFKQTYGYTF. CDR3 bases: TGTGCCAGCAGCTTATTTAAACAGACCTATGGCTACACCTTC.